The T cell receptor (beta chain) under discussion was sequenced for a study of blood T cells in healthy people across ages (dated by TCRdb to 2014 to 2015). About the investigation overall: In model experiments, template switching captured about one uniquely barcoded TCR beta cDNA molecule for every two T cells. Age-related changes in TCR beta repertoire diversity were measured in the study by deep sequencing normalized with unique cDNA molecular identifiers. The donors were divided into four age groups: young (average around 16 years), middle-aged (roughly 42), aged (around 67) and long-lived (roughly 88). To avoid experimental bias, donors of different ages were randomly spread across the sequencing lanes. For two donors (one aged 18 to 29 and one aged 80 or older), the study analyzed two additional independent replicas of 1 million unique cDNA reads from the same blood draw. On the study overall, not on this receptor specifically: Because profiling used bulk unsorted PBMCs, naive and antigen-experienced compartments could not be compared conclusively. There was a strong correlation between observed TCR beta diversity and the percentage of naive T cells measured by flow cytometry. Estimates of total diversity based on one million sequenced T cells were considered lower bounds and underestimates. The long-lived group showed more naive CD4+ T cells, fewer expanded clones and increased TCR diversity than the aged group, suggesting age selection. As age increased, observed TCR beta diversity per million T cells dropped in a roughly linear way, and a significant reduction was already evident by age about 40. Because the CMV infection status of the donors was unknown, age-related changes in expanded clonotypes may potentially have been confounded.

The donors were roughly 40 Caucasian individuals from Russia, aged 6 to 90 years, who were systemically healthy. Around 10 milliliters of peripheral blood were collected from each donor into EDTA-treated Vacutainer tubes. Ficoll-Paque density-gradient centrifugation was used to isolate PBMCs, with at least 6.5 million per sample. Trizol reagent was used to extract total RNA from the PBMCs, yielding at least 5 micrograms per sample. Naive CD45RAhigh/CD27high T cell percentages were measured by flow cytometry on a PBMC aliquot from every donor. The CDR3 spans 12 residues, from the cysteine through the phenylalanine. Only the CDR3 part of the read is kept: 36 bases, read in frame from the first base. V is cut by 5 bases and J by 7 bases, and the space between the germline ends is 8 bases. To note about this clonotype: There is no known antigen for this receptor. This may stem from a read error, because a much larger clone lies one nucleotide away.

Library prep was done by 5' RACE. TCRdb names Illumina HiSeq 2500 as the instrument used. The second PCR ran for about 6 to 12 cycles and used a J-beta primer mix along with a sample-barcoded 5' primer. A unique molecular identifier was introduced onto each TCR beta cDNA molecule by a template-switch 5' adaptor carrying 12 random nucleotides. At least 3 million CDR3-containing paired-end reads were obtained from each sample. First-strand cDNA was synthesized from all RNA with the Mint cDNA synthesis kit, primed by a TRBC-specific oligonucleotide. Following uracil-DNA glycosylase treatment, all cDNA underwent a first 18-cycle PCR with the universal primers M1SS and BC2_uni_R. In the source study's methods: Normalization of each sample was performed by random selection of 1 million high-quality reads, each carrying a distinct molecular identifier. Instead of being binned into consensus sequences, reads with shared molecular identifiers were discarded. CDR3 identification, clonotype clustering and error correction used MiTCR with a Q25 quality threshold and the strictest error-elimination algorithm. A nonparametric unseen species model with Euler transformation was used to estimate lower-bound total TCR beta diversity. The public reads were reanalyzed by TCRdb: fastp trimming at Q25, MiXCR alignment, in-frame beta chains only. Rows matching on CDR3 protein sequence are summarized as one entry with the most common DNA and genes. TCRdb, rather than the study authors, made the V and J calls. The sample table contains just under 900,000 distinct CDR3 sequences; only one count was recorded for under 30% of them. 15% to 20% of the sample is taken by the ten largest.

Here the chain combines TRBV12-3 or TRBV12-4 and TRBJ1-4; D gene: possibly TRBD1, on 5 matching bases. Sequenced: blood. The TCR originated in a woman older than 75 in good health. The nucleotide sequence reads as follows: TGTGCCAGCAGTGGGGGGAGTGAAAAACTGTTTTTT. This codes for CASSGGSEKLFF.